A selection of T cell receptor beta chains follows, all from one sample in a study of T cell responses to AZD1222 COVID-19 vaccine. The table came from immunoSEQ multiplex PCR; TCRdb's copy has only in-frame clones and leaves some out. The sample records about 80,000 clones, approximately 86% being singletons. Specimen: peripheral blood, collected on day 0 of AZD1222 vaccination. These receptors were collected from an adult in good health. CDR3s include the opening cysteine and the closing phenylalanine or tryptophan. D genes are given only for firm matches. Clone sizes are given selectively: once, few, many, or a class where the clone is expanded.

>TRBV19|TRBD2|NA|TRBJ2-7
CASSTSGIFYEQYF
TGTGCCAGTAGTACTAGCGGGATCTTCTACGAGCAGTACTTC
>TRBV3-1/TRBV3-2|NA|NA|TRBJ2-2
CASSLTKELFF
TGTGCCAGCAGCCTAACTAAGGAGCTGTTTTTT
>TRBV9|TRBD2|NA|TRBJ2-3
CASSVGLAGVADTQYF
TGTGCCAGCAGCGTAGGGCTAGCGGGAGTTGCAGATACGCAGTATTTT
>TRBV27|TRBD1|NA|TRBJ2-1
CASSFGQGAPPYYNEQFF
TGTGCCAGCAGTTTCGGGCAGGGGGCGCCTCCCTACTACAATGAGCAGTTCTTC
>TRBV3-1/TRBV3-2|NA|NA|TRBJ1-1
CASSQGLQEAFF
TGTGCCAGCAGCCAAGGGCTCCAGGAGGCTTTCTTT
>TRBV9|NA|few|TRBJ2-7
CASSVEPSRAYEQYF
TGTGCCAGCAGCGTAGAACCGAGCCGAGCATACGAGCAGTACTTC
>TRBV3-1/TRBV3-2|TRBD1|NA|TRBJ1-2
CVSSQEGGLYGYTF
TGTGTCAGCAGCCAAGAAGGGGGCCTCTATGGCTACACCTTC
>TRBV30|NA|NA|TRBJ1-3
CALDTLSGNTIYF
TGTGCCTTGGACACTTTGTCTGGAAACACCATATATTTT
>TRBV2|TRBD1|NA|TRBJ1-5
CASTGERHQPQHF
TGTGCCAGTACAGGGGAGAGGCATCAGCCCCAGCATTTT
>TRBV18|TRBD2|NA|TRBJ2-3
CASSPPASGGTDTQYF
TGTGCCAGCTCACCACCCGCTAGCGGTGGCACAGATACGCAGTATTTT
>TRBV7-3|NA|NA|TRBJ2-3
CASSLMGGTATDTQYF
TGTGCCAGCAGCTTAATGGGCGGGACCGCCACAGATACGCAGTATTTT
>TRBV6-2/TRBV6-3|NA|few|TRBJ1-2
CASSRGRWKEDTF
TGTGCCAGCAGCCGGGGACGGTGGAAGGAGGACACCTTC
>TRBV3-1/TRBV3-2|NA|NA|TRBJ2-7
CASSQTDSIPNEQYF
TGTGCCAGCAGCCAGACAGACAGTATTCCTAACGAGCAGTACTTC
>TRBV23-1|NA|few|TRBJ1-3
CASRRVITSLGNTIYF
TGCGCCAGCAGGAGAGTAATTACTTCTCTCGGAAACACCATATATTTT
>TRBV15|NA|NA|TRBJ2-5
CATSRGTGDPETQYF
TGTGCCACCAGCAGAGGAACCGGGGATCCAGAGACCCAGTACTTC
>TRBV19|NA|NA|TRBJ1-1
CASSIDPRTEAFF
TGTGCCAGTAGTATAGATCCCAGAACTGAAGCTTTCTTT
>TRBV19|TRBD2|NA|TRBJ2-1
CASSLGLASYNEQFF
TGTGCCAGTAGTCTGGGACTAGCTAGCTACAATGAGCAGTTCTTC
>TRBV25-1|NA|few|TRBJ1-1
CASSELGRKNTEAFF
TGTGCCAGCAGTGAATTAGGCAGAAAGAACACTGAAGCTTTCTTT
>TRBV29-1|NA|NA|TRBJ1-1
CSVLSGAGGTEAFF
TGCAGCGTATTATCAGGGGCGGGGGGCACTGAAGCTTTCTTT
>TRBV7-2|TRBD1|once|TRBJ2-1
CASSSQGARGNEQFF
TGTGCCAGCAGCTCCCAGGGGGCTCGGGGCAATGAGCAGTTCTTC
>TRBV6-5|TRBD1|NA|TRBJ2-3
CASRVDRADTQYF
TGTGCCAGCAGAGTAGACAGGGCAGATACGCAGTATTTT
>TRBV2|NA|NA|TRBJ1-2
CASSERAFTRLGRYTF
TGTGCCAGCAGTGAAAGGGCCTTTACTCGCTTAGGGAGGTACACCTTC
>TRBV27|NA|NA|TRBJ2-5
CASSKSNRQETQYF
TGTGCCAGCAGTAAGTCTAACAGGCAAGAGACCCAGTACTTC
>TRBV7-9|NA|few|TRBJ2-2
CASSPFSGRELFF
TGTGCCAGCAGCCCATTTTCGGGTCGGGAGCTGTTTTTT
>TRBV25-1|NA|NA|TRBJ1-1
CASSWIGGTEAFF
TGTGCCAGCTCGTGGATTGGGGGCACTGAAGCTTTCTTT
>TRBV11-2|NA|NA|TRBJ1-2
CASWKQGWGYTF
TGTGCCAGCTGGAAACAGGGCTGGGGCTACACCTTC
>TRBV19|NA|NA|TRBJ1-6
CASSISVSSYNSPLHF
TGTGCCAGTAGTATCTCCGTGAGCTCCTATAATTCACCCCTCCACTTT
>TRBV6-5|NA|NA|TRBJ1-1
CASSYEQWAFF
TGTGCCAGCAGTTACGAACAGTGGGCTTTCTTT
>TRBV14|NA|NA|TRBJ2-5
CASSQGGAGGTQYF
TGTGCCAGCAGCCAAGGAGGGGCTGGAGGGACCCAGTACTTC
>TRBV11-2|NA|NA|TRBJ2-7
CASSPDWLSGEQYF
TGTGCCAGCAGCCCTGATTGGCTTTCAGGCGAGCAGTACTTC
>TRBV7-2|TRBD2|NA|TRBJ2-3
CASSRTSSETDTQYF
TGTGCCAGCAGTCGGACTAGCAGTGAGACAGATACGCAGTATTTT
>TRBV3-1/TRBV3-2|NA|NA|TRBJ1-1
CASSQGSRATEAFF
TGTGCCAGCAGCCAAGGTAGCAGGGCCACTGAAGCTTTCTTT
>TRBV7-9|NA|once|TRBJ2-3
CASSLEPAGDTQYF
TGTGCCAGCAGCTTAGAACCAGCCGGGGATACGCAGTATTTT
>TRBV4-1|TRBD1|once|TRBJ1-4
CASSQGTDADEKLFF
TGCGCCAGCAGCCAGGGGACAGATGCGGATGAAAAACTGTTTTTT
>TRBV2|TRBD2|NA|TRBJ2-5
CASSNPSGRAPETQYF
TGTGCCAGCAGTAACCCTAGCGGGAGGGCCCCCGAGACCCAGTACTTC
>TRBV5-1|NA|NA|TRBJ2-3
CASSFSDGSTDTQYF
TGCGCCAGCAGCTTCAGCGACGGGAGCACAGATACGCAGTATTTT
>TRBV19|NA|NA|TRBJ2-3
CASSMGGTTDTQYF
TGTGCCAGTAGTATGGGGGGGACAACAGATACGCAGTATTTT
>TRBV9|TRBD1|NA|TRBJ1-1
CASSVAGTGEAFF
TGTGCCAGCAGCGTAGCCGGGACAGGTGAAGCTTTCTTT
>TRBV10-2|TRBD2|NA|TRBJ2-3
CASSGSGRIGDTQYF
TGCGCCAGCAGTGGTAGCGGGAGAATCGGAGATACGCAGTATTTT
>TRBV11-3|TRBD1|NA|TRBJ1-4
CASSRGQGYEKLFF
TGTGCCAGCAGCCGCGGACAGGGGTATGAAAAACTGTTTTTT
>TRBV7-2|NA|NA|TRBJ1-2
CASSSSTYGYTF
TGTGCCAGCAGCTCCTCTACCTATGGCTACACCTTC
>TRBV7-7|NA|NA|TRBJ2-1
CASSRGVGVDEQFF
TGTGCCAGCAGCCGCGGCGTAGGGGTGGATGAGCAGTTCTTC
>TRBV6-5|TRBD1|NA|TRBJ1-4
CATRDRGLGLEKLFF
TGTGCCACCCGGGACAGGGGTTTGGGCTTGGAAAAACTGTTTTTT
>TRBV7-2|TRBD2|NA|TRBJ2-1
CASSSGFGGSHNEQFF
TGTGCCAGCAGCTCCGGTTTTGGCGGGAGTCACAATGAGCAGTTCTTC
>TRBV13|TRBD2|NA|TRBJ2-7
CASSSLREGHYEQYF
TGTGCCAGCAGCTCCCTACGGGAGGGCCACTACGAGCAGTACTTC